The 18 T cell receptor beta chains in this list originate from one sample, sequenced in a study of T cells in Graves' hyperthyroidism and ophthalmopathy (dated by TCRdb to the late 2010s). The method behind the library was multiplex PCR. Data came from an Illumina HiSeq 2000. TCR beta CDR3 regions were amplified from RNA transcripts. For the first round of RT-PCR on the TCR CDR3, the HTBI primer set was used together with the Qiagen OneStep RT-PCR kit. TCRdb reworked the public reads: Q25 trimming with fastp, MiXCR clone assembly, productive beta chains retained. CDR3 protein duplicates are merged, each entry listing the most common genes and DNA. In this sample the table shows under 400,000 distinct CDR3 sequences, 20% to 25% of which occur a single time. The top ten clones comprise roughly 70% of the sample. Material: blood. The source is a man between 45 and 60 years old with Graves' hyperthyroidism.

Only a few counts were recorded for this clonotype. This chain connects TRBV10-3 to TRBJ1-1; maybe TRBD1 (5 bases). Germline CDR1 and CDR2: ENHRY and SYGVKD. CDR3 length: 14 residues. V lost 7 bases, J lost 3 bases, and 15 bases lay in between. CDR3 DNA: TGTGCCATCAAAAAGGGGATGGAAGACACTGAAGCTTTCTTT. Its translation is CAIKKGMEDTEAFF.

This clonotype was seen at least ten times. V is TRBV5-1 and J is TRBJ2-1; 13 positions agree with TRBD2. CDR3 length equals 15 residues. CDR1 is SGHRS, CDR2 YFSETQ, per germline. V was pared by 4 bases and J by 9 bases, with 7 bases of the junction left unmatched. This CDR3 is CASSPTSGRAGEQFF. DNA for the CDR3: TGCGCCAGCAGCCCCACTAGCGGGAGGGCCGGTGAGCAGTTCTTC.

V and J are TRBV9 and TRBJ1-2; TRBD1 aligns across 9 bases. This CDR3 spans 15 amino acids. Germline loops: CDR1 SGDLS, CDR2 YYNGEE. Trimming removed 3 bases from V and 2 bases from J; junction bases left unmatched: 5. This CDR3 reads CASSGHRGRNYGYTF. DNA of the CDR3: TGTGCCAGCAGCGGACACAGGGGGCGAAACTATGGCTACACCTTC.

The chain recombines TRBV4-1 with TRBJ1-3; D is unclear. Trimming took 1 base from V and 0 from J, leaving 4 bases between them. Germline values: CDR1 MGHRA, CDR2 YSYEKL. The CDR3 has 14 residues. CDR3 sequence (DNA): TGCGCCAGCAGCCAAGTAGACTCTGGAAACACCATATATTTT. The encoded protein is CASSQVDSGNTIYF.

This clonotype was counted a few times. The CDR3 sequence: CASSYTWNTEAFF. In nucleotides, the CDR3 is TGTGCCAGCAGCTACACGTGGAACACTGAAGCTTTCTTT. The rearrangement links TRBV28 to TRBJ1-1; no definite D call. Germline V gene lookup returns CDR1 MDHEN and CDR2 SYDVKM. CDR3 size: 13 residues. V gave up 6 bases and J gave up 1 base, with 9 bases separating them.

The CDR3 DNA reads TGCGCCAGCAGCTCTGATGGGGAGGATACGCAGTATTTT. Encoded protein: CASSSDGEDTQYF. V and J are TRBV5-1 and TRBJ2-3, with D perhaps matching TRBD2 (5 bases). Trimming removed 3 bases from V and 6 bases from J, with 11 bases in between. CDR1 is SGHRS and CDR2 is YFSETQ in the germline V gene. The CDR3 runs to 13 residues.

In this sample, this clonotype turned up a few times. The genes are TRBV5-4 and TRBJ2-5, with D unclear. CDR3 length equals 13 residues. In germline, CDR1 is SGHNT, CDR2 YYREEE (reference sequence). Trimming left V 0 bases short and J 6 bases short, with 9 bases between. The CDR3, as DNA: TGTGCCAGCAGCTTGGCCCCGGACCAGACCCAGTACTTC. Residues: CASSLAPDQTQYF.

The CDR3 bases are TGTGCCAGCACCACAGCCCATGAGCAGTTCTTC. This encodes CASTTAHEQFF. The V and J genes are TRBV27 and TRBJ2-1, with D unclear. This CDR3 has 11 amino acids. Germline values: CDR1 MNHEY, CDR2 SMNVEV (reference sequence). V was trimmed by 7 bases and J by 8 bases, leaving 9 bases between them.

J is TRBJ1-3 and V is TRBV5-6, with TRBD1 matching 8 bases. CDR1 SGHDT and CDR2 YYEEEE come from the germline V gene. V lost 4 bases, J lost 3 bases, and 9 bases stayed unmatched. This CDR3 contains 16 residues. DNA of the CDR3: TGTGCCAGCAGCCTTCGAGCAGGGGGCTTTGGAAACACCATATATTTT. As protein: CASSLRAGGFGNTIYF.

The gene calls are TRBV6-1 and TRBJ2-7, with D maybe TRBD2 (6 bases). Deletions cut 7 bases from V and 0 bases from J, with 13 bases between. This CDR3 has 14 amino acids. Germline V gene sequence: CDR1 MNHNS, CDR2 SASEGT. This CDR3 reads CASKGAGNSYEQYF. CDR3 coding DNA: TGTGCCAGCAAAGGGGCGGGAAACTCCTACGAGCAGTACTTC.

This chain uses TRBV10-3 with TRBJ2-7, with D possibly matching TRBD1 (6 bases). Per germline, CDR1 ENHRY and CDR2 SYGVKD. This CDR3 is 14 amino acids long. V shed 2 bases and J shed 1 base, with 9 bases lying between them. As DNA, the CDR3 is TGTGCCATCAGTGAGGTGGACAGTTCCTACGAGCAGTACTTC. Translating it yields CAISEVDSSYEQYF.

The chain joins TRBV5-1 to TRBJ2-1; 7 nucleotides match TRBD1. Germline lookup yields CDR1 SGHRS and CDR2 YFSETQ. This CDR3 is built from 17 residues. V was pared by 5 bases and J by 0 bases, with 11 bases of the junction left unmatched. The CDR3 nucleotides are TGCGCCAGCAGGCCTGGGACAGCCAGGAGCTCCTACAATGAGCAGTTCTTC. It yields the protein CASRPGTARSSYNEQFF. The whole variable domain, filled in from reference TRBV5-1 and TRBJ2-1, reads KAGVTQTPRYLIKTRGQQVTLSCSPISGHRSVSWYQQTPGQGLQFLFEYFSETQRNKGNFPGRFSGRQFSNSRSEMNVSTLELGDSALYLCASRPGTARSSYNEQFFGPGTRLTVL.

The chain links TRBV6-1 to TRBJ1-1, with D tentatively TRBD1 (5 bases). This CDR3 has 14 amino acids. Germline lookup yields CDR1 MNHNS and CDR2 SASEGT. The ends were cut back, 3 bases at V and 1 base at J, with 9 bases in the middle. The CDR3 loop reads CASSDTRGNTEAFF. CDR3 nucleotide sequence: TGTGCCAGCAGTGATACTAGGGGGAACACTGAAGCTTTCTTT.

V gene TRBV5-1 combines with J gene TRBJ2-3, with TRBD2 matching 11 bases. Per germline, CDR1 SGHRS and CDR2 YFSETQ. The length of the CDR3 is 16 residues. The V segment lost 2 bases and the J segment 4 bases; nucleotides outside the gene matches: 6. CDR3 residues: CASSLLLAGAADTQYF. CDR3 bases: TGCGCCAGCAGCTTACTACTAGCGGGAGCGGCAGATACGCAGTATTTT.

This chain uses TRBV24-1 with TRBJ2-2; 7 bases align to TRBD2. This CDR3 spans 16 amino acids. Germline lookup yields CDR1 KGHDR and CDR2 SFDVKD. Losses at the gene ends were 10 bases for V and 6 bases for J; bases not matched to a gene: 16. CDR3 sequence (DNA): TGTGCCACGACGGGAGGAGGCACGGGCGGATCCGGGGAGCTGTTTTTT. This codes for CATTGGGTGGSGELFF.

This clonotype showed up just a few times. The rearrangement links TRBV6-1 to TRBJ1-1; 7 positions match TRBD1. CDR1 is MNHNS and CDR2 is SASEGT in the germline V gene. V shed 5 bases and J 0 bases; nucleotides not matched to a gene: 3. The CDR3 covers 14 residues. The CDR3 spells CASSSGQVNTEAFF. The CDR3, as DNA: TGTGCCAGCAGTAGCGGACAGGTGAACACTGAAGCTTTCTTT.

The rearrangement joins TRBV7-9 to TRBJ1-3; 8 nucleotides line up with TRBD1. This CDR3 is 15 amino acids long. Per germline, CDR1 SEHNR and CDR2 FQNEAQ (reference sequence). The junction had 6 bases not matched to a gene; V was cut back by 5 bases and J by 3 bases. The CDR3 reads CASSLQGGDGNTIYF. CDR3 sequence (DNA): TGTGCCAGCAGCCTACAGGGGGGAGATGGAAACACCATATATTTT.

J is TRBJ1-1 and V is TRBV28, with 7 bases that match TRBD1. Germline V gene sequence: CDR1 MDHEN, CDR2 SYDVKM. Losses at the gene ends were 5 bases for V and 8 bases for J; bases not matched to a gene: 14. The CDR3 sequence is 15 residues long. The DNA of the CDR3 is TGTGCCAGCAGTCTTCAAAACAGGGGTTTTACCGAAGCTTTCTTT. Residues: CASSLQNRGFTEAFF. Using reference TRBV28 and TRBJ1-1 for the parts outside the CDR3, the full variable domain is DVKVTQSSRYLVKRTGEKVFLECVQDMDHENMFWYRQDPGLGLRLIYFSYDVKMKEKGDIPEGYSVSREKKERFSLILESASTNQTSMYLCASSLQNRGFTEAFFGQGTRLTVV.